One TCR beta chain is described in this entry. Time point specified: pretreatment peripheral blood. Individual patients had between 1 and 8 samples, taken pretreatment and on-treatment. These data belong to a study of PD-L1 blockade in urothelial cancer. Study as a whole: Atezolizumab 1,200 mg was given intravenously every 3 weeks, starting 2014. Individuals in the cohort had been given 0 to 3 earlier chemotherapy regimens.

Each PCR received spiked synthetic TCR analog templates. Sequencing used immunoSEQ multiplex PCR; TCRdb keeps in-frame clones, though not all of them. This sample carries 50,000 or so clones, 85% to 90% of them seen once, and the ten largest clones take roughly 20%. The input for sequencing was PBMCs, taken around atezolizumab (anti-PD-L1) treatment. This TCR was sampled from a man aged 60-69 years with urothelial cancer.

The CDR3 nucleotides are TGTGCCAGTAGGGACAGGGGAAGCTCCTACGAGCAGTACTTC. Residues: CASRDRGSSYEQYF. The chain joins TRBV19 to TRBJ2-7; 9 bases align to TRBD1. The CDR3 length is 14 residues. Germline V gene data show CDR1 as LNHDA and CDR2 as SQIVND (reference sequence). The J segment lost 0 bases and the V segment lost 6 bases, leaving 3 bases of the junction unmatched.